This TCR beta chain derives from a study of HIV-infected patients and healthy controls. TCRdb re-derived calls from the 5' RACE reads in MiXCR, one entry per CDR3 protein. In the table there are tens of thousands of distinct CDR3 sequences, about 16% of which are singletons. V dropped 6 bases and J dropped 6; count of bases not matched to a gene: 8. This CDR3 is 14 amino acids long. The germline CDR1 and CDR2 sequences are SQVTM and ANQGSEA. The sample comprised CD4+ T cells from blood. V usage is TRBV29-1 and J usage is TRBJ2-1; 10 bases are shared with TRBD2. This TCR was recovered from a human donor in good health. CDR3 sequence (DNA): TGCAGCGTGAAAGCGGGAGGGCCCTCCAATGAGCAGTTCTTC. Translation gives CSVKAGGPSNEQFF.